This is a list of T cell receptor beta chains from one sample in a study of blood T cell repertoires in COVID-19. Libraries were prepared by immunoSEQ multiplex PCR; TCRdb keeps only in-frame clonotypes and omits some of them. The data contain 350,000 to 450,000 clones, about nine tenths of them singletons. Sequences were obtained from PBMCs or T cells enriched from blood (not recorded which). These receptors came from a woman in her thirties or forties who had been exposed to COVID-19. The CDR3 runs from the conserved cysteine through the conserved F or W. D genes are given only for firm matches. Expanded clones get a size class; other rows say once, few or many, or leave the size out.

>TRBJ2-7|TRBV6-5|.|.
CASSHNYEQYF
TGTGCCAGCAGCCACAACTACGAGCAGTACTTC
>TRBJ2-1|TRBV6-5|TRBD2|.
CASNLAGYNEQFF
TGTGCCAGCAACCTAGCGGGGTACAATGAGCAGTTCTTC
>TRBJ1-2|TRBV27|.|.
CASRSVPHRYGYTF
TGTGCCAGCAGGTCGGTTCCCCATAGATACGGCTACACCTTC
>TRBJ1-4|TRBV7-9|.|.
CASSLRPPGRNEKLFF
TGTGCCAGCAGCTTAAGACCCCCTGGGCGTAATGAAAAACTGTTTTTT
>TRBJ1-2|TRBV6-1|.|.
CASSEERGWNYGYTF
TGTGCCAGCAGTGAAGAACGGGGTTGGAACTATGGCTACACCTTC
>TRBJ2-2|TRBV12-3/TRBV12-4|.|.
CASSLSAGELFF
TGTGCCAGCAGTTTGAGCGCCGGGGAGCTGTTTTTT
>TRBJ2-1|TRBV27|TRBD2|once
CASSLWASGRLYNEQFF
TGTGCCAGCAGTTTATGGGCTAGCGGGAGGCTATACAATGAGCAGTTCTTC
>TRBJ1-1|TRBV7-9|.|.
CASHRTGGGSEAFF
TGTGCCAGCCATCGTACAGGTGGGGGCTCTGAAGCTTTCTTT
>TRBJ2-3|TRBV9|TRBD2|once
CASSSRLGGDTQYF
TGTGCCAGCAGCTCACGACTCGGGGGGGATACGCAGTATTTT
>TRBJ1-1|TRBV7-2|.|once
CASSYDYRATEAFF
TGTGCCAGCAGCTACGACTACAGGGCCACTGAAGCTTTCTTT
>TRBJ1-4|TRBV27|.|.
CASSLSGRPNEKLFF
TGTGCCAGCAGTTTATCGGGGAGACCTAATGAAAAACTGTTTTTT
>TRBJ1-1|TRBV4-3|TRBD1|.
CASSQAGTGGTEAFF
TGCGCCAGCAGCCAAGCTGGGACAGGGGGCACTGAAGCTTTCTTT
>TRBJ1-3|TRBV28|.|.
CASTYSWNTIYF
TGTGCCAGCACCTATTCGTGGAACACCATATATTTT
>TRBJ1-1|TRBV9|.|.
CASSPDRGPEAFF
TGTGCCAGCAGCCCGGACAGAGGTCCTGAAGCTTTCTTT
>TRBJ2-2|TRBV6-6|.|.
CASRRAGRANRVDTGELFF
TGTGCCAGCAGACGAGCAGGCAGGGCGAACAGGGTGGACACCGGGGAGCTGTTTTTT
>TRBJ2-1|TRBV6-2/TRBV6-3|TRBD2|.
CASSWVGGPYNEQFF
TGTGCCAGCAGCTGGGTGGGAGGGCCTTACAATGAGCAGTTCTTC
>TRBJ1-3|TRBV18|TRBD1|once
CASSGQENSGNTIYF
TGTGCCAGCTCAGGACAGGAAAACTCTGGAAACACCATATATTTT
>TRBJ2-1|TRBV5-1|TRBD2|.
CASSGGLAGDDEQFF
TGCGCCAGCAGCGGGGGACTAGCGGGAGACGATGAGCAGTTCTTC
>TRBJ2-1|TRBV7-9|TRBD2|.
CASSWTSGRERYEQFF
TGTGCCAGCAGCTGGACTAGCGGGAGGGAAAGGTATGAGCAGTTCTTC
>TRBJ2-7|TRBV14|TRBD2|.
CASSQPGLAGENKQYF
TGTGCCAGCAGCCAACCGGGACTAGCGGGAGAGAACAAGCAGTACTTC
>TRBJ2-1|TRBV7-3|TRBD1|.
CASSSPPGQGGEQFF
TGTGCCAGCAGCTCCCCGCCGGGACAGGGTGGTGAGCAGTTCTTC
>TRBJ1-5|TRBV19|.|once
CASSAEQVQPQHF
TGTGCCAGTAGTGCCGAACAGGTTCAGCCCCAGCATTTT
>TRBJ2-3|TRBV19|.|.
CASSPRGSPTDTQYF
TGTGCCAGTAGCCCCCGGGGGTCCCCCACAGATACGCAGTATTTT
>TRBJ2-3|TRBV18|TRBD1|.
CASSPIGTGFTDTQYF
TGTGCCAGCTCACCGATTGGGACAGGGTTCACAGATACGCAGTATTTT
>TRBJ1-3|TRBV9|TRBD1|.
CASAATGGSGNTIYF
TGTGCCAGCGCCGCAACAGGGGGCTCTGGAAACACCATATATTTT
>TRBJ1-1|TRBV5-1|TRBD1|.
CASSSGFRDRVRNTEAFF
TGCGCCAGCAGCAGCGGCTTTAGGGACAGGGTAAGGAACACTGAAGCTTTCTTT
>TRBJ2-1|TRBV9|TRBD1|.
CASSPTGVTYNEQFF
TGTGCCAGCAGCCCGACAGGGGTGACCTACAATGAGCAGTTCTTC
>TRBJ2-3|TRBV7-9|.|.
CASSLAGETDTQYF
TGTGCCAGCAGCTTAGCGGGAGAAACAGATACGCAGTATTTT
>TRBJ1-4|TRBV7-2|TRBD1|.
CASSSRQGANEKLFF
TGTGCCAGCAGCTCCCGACAGGGCGCTAATGAAAAACTGTTTTTT
>TRBJ1-5|TRBV7-2|.|.
CASSLAGANQPQHF
TGTGCCAGCAGCTTAGCGGGAGCCAATCAGCCCCAGCATTTT
>TRBJ2-1|TRBV10-1|.|.
CASSRGALGDEQFF
TGCGCCAGCAGTCGGGGGGCCCTAGGGGATGAGCAGTTCTTC
>TRBJ2-3|TRBV6-2/TRBV6-3|TRBD2|.
CASSLSKGLAGPDTQYF
TGTGCCAGCAGTCTCAGCAAGGGACTAGCGGGACCAGATACGCAGTATTTT
>TRBJ2-5|TRBV13|.|.
CASSLGASLETDQETQYF
TGTGCCAGCAGCTTAGGGGCCTCGCTGGAGACAGACCAAGAGACCCAGTACTTC
>TRBJ2-2|TRBV5-1|TRBD1|.
CASSLRTGSTGELFF
TGCGCCAGCAGCTTGAGGACAGGGAGCACCGGGGAGCTGTTTTTT
>TRBJ2-2|TRBV12-5|.|.
CASGLGRGATGELFF
TGTGCTAGTGGCTTAGGCAGGGGCGCCACCGGGGAGCTGTTTTTT
>TRBJ1-1|TRBV5-1|TRBD1|.
CASSRTGGMVNTEAFF
TGCGCCAGCAGCCGCACAGGGGGCATGGTGAACACTGAAGCTTTCTTT
>TRBJ1-1|TRBV27|.|few
CASSWTPNTEAFF
TGTGCCAGCAGTTGGACACCTAACACTGAAGCTTTCTTT
>TRBJ1-5|TRBV12-5|.|.
CASALPGGNQPQHF
TGTGCTAGTGCCCTACCAGGGGGCAATCAGCCCCAGCATTTT
>TRBJ2-2|TRBV4-3|TRBD2|once
CASSQYPFAGANTGELFF
TGCGCCAGCAGCCAATACCCTTTTGCGGGGGCGAACACCGGGGAGCTGTTTTTT
>TRBJ2-2|TRBV18|.|.
CASSPGWQGKLFF
TGTGCCAGCTCACCTGGCTGGCAGGGGAAGCTGTTTTTT
>TRBJ1-6|TRBV5-4|TRBD1|.
CASSLQGVDSPLHF
TGTGCCAGCAGCTTGCAGGGGGTGGATTCACCCCTCCACTTT
>TRBJ1-2|TRBV11-1|.|.
CASSSTHRGYTF
TGTGCCAGCAGCTCCACTCATCGTGGCTACACCTTC
>TRBJ2-5|TRBV27|TRBD1|.
CATKDRAETQYF
TGTGCCACAAAGGACAGGGCAGAGACCCAGTACTTC
>TRBJ2-1|TRBV24-1|.|.
CATSDPTATNNEQFF
TGTGCCACCAGTGATCCGACAGCTACTAACAATGAGCAGTTCTTC
>TRBJ2-3|TRBV15|TRBD1|.
CATSGSTGGLSTDTQYF
TGTGCCACCAGCGGCTCAACAGGGGGCCTTAGCACAGATACGCAGTATTTT
>TRBJ1-1|TRBV5-6|TRBD1|.
CASSLGTGGRDTEAFF
TGTGCCAGCAGCTTGGGGACAGGGGGCCGGGACACTGAAGCTTTCTTT
>TRBJ1-4|TRBV6-2/TRBV6-3|.|.
CASSLQGGLVNEKLFF
TGTGCCAGCAGTCTACAGGGTGGGCTGGTGAATGAAAAACTGTTTTTT
>TRBJ1-6|TRBV18|.|.
CASSPLNGQSYNSPLHF
TGTGCCAGCTCACCACTTAATGGGCAGTCTTATAATTCACCCCTCCACTTT